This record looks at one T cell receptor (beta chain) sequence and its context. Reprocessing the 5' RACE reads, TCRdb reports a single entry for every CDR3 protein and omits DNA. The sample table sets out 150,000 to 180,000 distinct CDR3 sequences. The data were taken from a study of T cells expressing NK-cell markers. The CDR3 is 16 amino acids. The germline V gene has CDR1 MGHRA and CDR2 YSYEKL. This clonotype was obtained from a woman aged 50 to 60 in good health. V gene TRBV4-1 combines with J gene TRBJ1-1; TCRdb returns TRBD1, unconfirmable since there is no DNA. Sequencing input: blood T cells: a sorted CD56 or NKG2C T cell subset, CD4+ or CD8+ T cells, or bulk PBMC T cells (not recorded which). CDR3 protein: CASSQPEGQQNTEAFF.